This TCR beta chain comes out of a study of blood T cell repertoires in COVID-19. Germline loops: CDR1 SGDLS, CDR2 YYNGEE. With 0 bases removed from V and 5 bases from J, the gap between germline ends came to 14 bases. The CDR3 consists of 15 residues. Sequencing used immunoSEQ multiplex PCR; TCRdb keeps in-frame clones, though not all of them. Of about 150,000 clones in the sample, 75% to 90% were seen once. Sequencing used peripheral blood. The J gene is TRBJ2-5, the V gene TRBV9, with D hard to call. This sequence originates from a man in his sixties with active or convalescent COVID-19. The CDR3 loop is CASSVDTSTIETQYF. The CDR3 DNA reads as TGTGCCAGCAGCGTAGATACATCCACTATCGAGACCCAGTACTTC.